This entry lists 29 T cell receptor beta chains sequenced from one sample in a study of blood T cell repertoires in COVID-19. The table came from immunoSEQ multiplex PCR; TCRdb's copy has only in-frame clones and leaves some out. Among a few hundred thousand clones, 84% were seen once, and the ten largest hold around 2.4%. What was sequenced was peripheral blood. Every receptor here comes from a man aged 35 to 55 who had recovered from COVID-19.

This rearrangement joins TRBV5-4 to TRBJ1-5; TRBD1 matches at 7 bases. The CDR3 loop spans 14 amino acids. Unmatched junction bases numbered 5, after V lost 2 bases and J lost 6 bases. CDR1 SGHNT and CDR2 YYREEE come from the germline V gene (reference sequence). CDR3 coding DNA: TGTGCCAGCAGCTTTCAGGGGGGCGGTCAGCCCCAGCATTTT. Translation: CASSFQGGGQPQHF. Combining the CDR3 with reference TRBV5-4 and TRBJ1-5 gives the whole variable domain ETGVTQSPTHLIKTRGQQVTLRCSSQSGHNTVSWYQQALGQGPQFIFQYYREEENGRGNFPPRFSGLQFPNYSSELNVNALELDDSALYLCASSFQGGGQPQHFGDGTRLSIL.

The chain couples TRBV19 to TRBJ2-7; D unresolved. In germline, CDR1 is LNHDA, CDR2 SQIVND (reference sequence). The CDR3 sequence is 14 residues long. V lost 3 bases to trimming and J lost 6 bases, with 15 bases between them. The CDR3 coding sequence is TGTGCCAGTAGTATTGCCGGTGCACCGGGCGAGCAGTACTTC. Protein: CASSIAGAPGEQYF.

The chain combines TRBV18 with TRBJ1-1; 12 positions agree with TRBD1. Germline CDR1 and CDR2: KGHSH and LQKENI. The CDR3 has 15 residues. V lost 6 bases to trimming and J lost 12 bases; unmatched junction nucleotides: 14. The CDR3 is CASSGPGQGAFSPFF. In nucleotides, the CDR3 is TGTGCCAGCTCGGGACCGGGACAGGGGGCGTTTTCTCCTTTCTTT.

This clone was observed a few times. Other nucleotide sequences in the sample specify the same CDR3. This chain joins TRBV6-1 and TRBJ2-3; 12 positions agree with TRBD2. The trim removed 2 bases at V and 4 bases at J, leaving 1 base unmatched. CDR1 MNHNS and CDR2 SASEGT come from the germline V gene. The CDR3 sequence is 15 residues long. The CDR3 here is CASSELAGGPDTQYF. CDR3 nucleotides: TGTGCCAGCAGTGAACTAGCGGGAGGGCCAGATACGCAGTATTTT.

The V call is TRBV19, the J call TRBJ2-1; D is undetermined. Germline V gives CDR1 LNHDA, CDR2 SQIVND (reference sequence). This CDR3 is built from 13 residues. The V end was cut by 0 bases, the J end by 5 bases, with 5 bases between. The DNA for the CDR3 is TGTGCCAGTAGTATAGACCGTAACAATGAGCAGTTCTTC. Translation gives CASSIDRNNEQFF.

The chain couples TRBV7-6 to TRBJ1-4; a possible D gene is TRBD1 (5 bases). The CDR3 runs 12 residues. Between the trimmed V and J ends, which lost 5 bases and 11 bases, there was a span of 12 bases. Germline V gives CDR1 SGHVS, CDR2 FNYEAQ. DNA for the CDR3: TGTGCCAGCAGCCTGGGGGGGGATAAACTGTTTTTT. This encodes CASSLGGDKLFF.

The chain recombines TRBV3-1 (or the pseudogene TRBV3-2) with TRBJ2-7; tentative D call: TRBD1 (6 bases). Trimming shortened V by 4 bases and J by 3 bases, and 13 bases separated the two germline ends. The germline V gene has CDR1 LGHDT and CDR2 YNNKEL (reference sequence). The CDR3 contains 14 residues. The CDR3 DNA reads TGTGCCAGCAGCCTCAGGGGAATTAGCTACGAGCAGTACTTC. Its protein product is CASSLRGISYEQYF.

Here the CDR3 DNA reads TGCGCCAGCAGCCCCTTTCCGACAGGAGACATTCAGTACTTC. As protein: CASSPFPTGDIQYF. The chain couples TRBV4-3 to TRBJ2-4; possible D gene TRBD1, 6 bases. V lost 4 bases and J 8 bases, leaving 15 bases between the germline ends. Per the germline V gene, CDR1 is LGHNA and CDR2 is YSLEER. CDR3 length: 14 residues.

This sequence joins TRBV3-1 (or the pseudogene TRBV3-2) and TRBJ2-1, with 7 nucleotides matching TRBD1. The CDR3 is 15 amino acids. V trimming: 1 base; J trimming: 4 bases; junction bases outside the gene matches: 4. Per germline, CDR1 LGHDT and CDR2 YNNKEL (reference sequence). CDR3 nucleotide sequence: TGTGCCAGCAGCCAAGCCGGGACAGTTTACAATGAGCAGTTCTTC. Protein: CASSQAGTVYNEQFF.

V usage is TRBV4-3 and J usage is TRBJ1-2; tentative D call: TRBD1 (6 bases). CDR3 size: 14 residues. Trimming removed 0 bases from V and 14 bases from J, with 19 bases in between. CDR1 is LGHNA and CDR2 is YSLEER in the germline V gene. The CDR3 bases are TGCGCCAGCAGCCAAGAGGGGGTTGGTGGGGGCCGTACCTTC. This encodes CASSQEGVGGGRTF.

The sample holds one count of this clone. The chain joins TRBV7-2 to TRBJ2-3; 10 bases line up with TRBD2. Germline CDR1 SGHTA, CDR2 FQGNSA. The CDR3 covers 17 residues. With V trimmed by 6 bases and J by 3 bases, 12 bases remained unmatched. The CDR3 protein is CASRPNSGTSVTDTQYF. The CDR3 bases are TGTGCCAGCAGACCCAATTCCGGGACTAGCGTGACAGATACGCAGTATTTT.

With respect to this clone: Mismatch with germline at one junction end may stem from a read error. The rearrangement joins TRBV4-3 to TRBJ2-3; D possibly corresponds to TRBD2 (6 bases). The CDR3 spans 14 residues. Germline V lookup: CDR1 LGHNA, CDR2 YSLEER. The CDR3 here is CASSQDTSIDTQYF. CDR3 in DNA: TGCGCCAGCAGCCAAGATACTAGCATAGATACGCAGTATTTT.

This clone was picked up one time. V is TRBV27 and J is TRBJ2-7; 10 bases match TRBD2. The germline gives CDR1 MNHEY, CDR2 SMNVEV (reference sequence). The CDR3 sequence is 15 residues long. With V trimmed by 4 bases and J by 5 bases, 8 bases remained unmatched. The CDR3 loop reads CASSSPSGSLHEQYF. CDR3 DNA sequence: TGTGCCAGCAGTTCCCCTAGCGGGAGCCTGCACGAGCAGTACTTC.

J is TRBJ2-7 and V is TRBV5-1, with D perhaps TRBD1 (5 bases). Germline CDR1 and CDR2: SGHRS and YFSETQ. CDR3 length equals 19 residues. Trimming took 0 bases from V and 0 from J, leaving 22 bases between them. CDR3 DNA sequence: TGCGCCAGCAGCTTGGGGGTCGACAGCTCCCCTTATGCCTCCTACGAGCAGTACTTC. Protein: CASSLGVDSSPYASYEQYF.

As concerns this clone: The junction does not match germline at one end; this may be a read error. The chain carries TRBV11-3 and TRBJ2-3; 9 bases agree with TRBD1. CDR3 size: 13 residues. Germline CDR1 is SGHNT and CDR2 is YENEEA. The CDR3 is CASSLGGDRGRNF. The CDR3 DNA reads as TGTGCCAGCAGCTTAGGGGGTGACAGGGGGAGGAATTTT.

The CDR3 DNA is TGTGCCAGCAGCTTGTATGGGGCAGGGAATCAGCCCCAGCATTTT. This translates into CASSLYGAGNQPQHF. The rearrangement links TRBV5-8 to TRBJ1-5; D is possibly TRBD1 (5 bases). CDR3 length: 15 amino acids. Germline CDR1 SGHTS, CDR2 YDEGEE. V was clipped by 1 base and J by 4 bases, with 12 bases between them.

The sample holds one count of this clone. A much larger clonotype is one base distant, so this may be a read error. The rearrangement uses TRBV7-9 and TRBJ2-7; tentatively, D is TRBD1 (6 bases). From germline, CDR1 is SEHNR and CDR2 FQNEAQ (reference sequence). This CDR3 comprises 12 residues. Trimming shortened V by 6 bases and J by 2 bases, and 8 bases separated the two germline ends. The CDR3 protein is CASRSGAYEQYF. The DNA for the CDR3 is TGTGCCAGCAGATCAGGGGCCTACGAGCAGTACTTC.

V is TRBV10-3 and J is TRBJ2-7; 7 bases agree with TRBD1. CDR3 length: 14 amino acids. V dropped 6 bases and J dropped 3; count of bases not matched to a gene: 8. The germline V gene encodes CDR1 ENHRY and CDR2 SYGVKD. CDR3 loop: CAIRDQQGSYEQYF. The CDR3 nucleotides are TGTGCCATCAGGGACCAACAGGGGAGCTACGAGCAGTACTTC.

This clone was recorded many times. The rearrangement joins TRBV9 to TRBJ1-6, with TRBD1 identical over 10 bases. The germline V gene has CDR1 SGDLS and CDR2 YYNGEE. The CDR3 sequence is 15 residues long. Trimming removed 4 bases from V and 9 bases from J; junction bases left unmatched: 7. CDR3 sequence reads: CASSPTGGMGSPLHF. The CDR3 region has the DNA TGTGCCAGCAGCCCGACAGGGGGCATGGGTTCACCCCTCCACTTT.

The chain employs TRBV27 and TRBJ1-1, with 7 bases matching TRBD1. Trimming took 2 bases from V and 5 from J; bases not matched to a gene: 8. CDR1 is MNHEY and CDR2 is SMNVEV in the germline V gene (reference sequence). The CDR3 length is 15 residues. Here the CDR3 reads CASSLATGWGTEAFF. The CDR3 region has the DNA TGTGCCAGCAGTTTAGCGACAGGGTGGGGAACTGAAGCTTTCTTT.

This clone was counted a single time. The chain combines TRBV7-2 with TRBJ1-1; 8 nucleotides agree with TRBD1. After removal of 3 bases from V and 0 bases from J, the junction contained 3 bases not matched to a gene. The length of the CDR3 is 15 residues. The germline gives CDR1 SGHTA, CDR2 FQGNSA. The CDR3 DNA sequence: TGTGCCAGCAGCTTTCGGACAGGGATGAACACTGAAGCTTTCTTT. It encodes CASSFRTGMNTEAFF.

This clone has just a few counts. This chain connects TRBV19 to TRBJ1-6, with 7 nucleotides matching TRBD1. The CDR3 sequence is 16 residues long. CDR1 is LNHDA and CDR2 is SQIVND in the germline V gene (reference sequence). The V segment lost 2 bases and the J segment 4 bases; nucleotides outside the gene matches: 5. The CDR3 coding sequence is TGTGCCAGTAGTATACGGACAGGAATTTATAATTCACCCCTCCACTTT. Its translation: CASSIRTGIYNSPLHF. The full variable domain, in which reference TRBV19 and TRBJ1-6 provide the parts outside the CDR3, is DGGITQSPKYLFRKEGQNVTLSCEQNLNHDAMYWYRQDPGQGLRLIYYSQIVNDFQKGDIAEGYSVSREKKESFPLTVTSAQKNPTAFYLCASSIRTGIYNSPLHFGNGTRLTVT.

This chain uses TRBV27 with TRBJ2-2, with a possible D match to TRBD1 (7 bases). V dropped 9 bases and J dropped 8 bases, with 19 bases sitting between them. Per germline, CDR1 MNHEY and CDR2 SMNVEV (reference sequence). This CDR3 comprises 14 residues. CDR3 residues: CASAGQLASGELFF. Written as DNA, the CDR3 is TGTGCCAGTGCGGGACAGCTCGCCTCGGGGGAGCTGTTTTTT.

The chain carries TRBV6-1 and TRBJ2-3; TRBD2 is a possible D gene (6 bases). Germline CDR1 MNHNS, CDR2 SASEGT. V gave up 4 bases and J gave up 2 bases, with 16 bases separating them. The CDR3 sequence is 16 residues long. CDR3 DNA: TGTGCCAGCAGTGGAGGGAGTCGGGGGTTCACAGATACGCAGTATTTT. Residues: CASSGGSRGFTDTQYF.

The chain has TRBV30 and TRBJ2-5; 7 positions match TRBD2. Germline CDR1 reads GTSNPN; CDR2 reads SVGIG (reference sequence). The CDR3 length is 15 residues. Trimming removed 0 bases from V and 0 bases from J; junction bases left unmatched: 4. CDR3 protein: CAWSVTLAHQETQYF. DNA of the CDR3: TGTGCCTGGAGTGTGACACTAGCGCACCAAGAGACCCAGTACTTC.

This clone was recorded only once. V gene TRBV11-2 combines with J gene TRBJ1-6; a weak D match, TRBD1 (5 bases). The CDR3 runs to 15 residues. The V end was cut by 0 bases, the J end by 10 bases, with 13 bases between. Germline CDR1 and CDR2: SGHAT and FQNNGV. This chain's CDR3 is CASSLDRPGLSPLHF. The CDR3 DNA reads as TGTGCCAGCAGCTTAGATAGGCCAGGGTTATCACCCCTCCACTTT.

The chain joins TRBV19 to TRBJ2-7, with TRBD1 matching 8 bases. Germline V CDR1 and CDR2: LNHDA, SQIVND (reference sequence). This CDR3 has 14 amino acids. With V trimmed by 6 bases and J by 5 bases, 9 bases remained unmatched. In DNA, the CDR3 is TGTGCCAGTAGCCTCGGACAGGGTAGGGACGAGCAGTACTTC. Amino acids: CASSLGQGRDEQYF.

This chain's CDR3 is CSVSRGVRETQYF. For the CDR3, the DNA is TGCAGCGTTAGCAGGGGGGTACGAGAGACCCAGTACTTC. The chain carries TRBV29-1 and TRBJ2-5; tentative D call: TRBD1 (7 bases). Germline CDR1 and CDR2: SQVTM and ANQGSEA. The CDR3 is 13 amino acids. V was trimmed by 5 bases and J by 4 bases, leaving 14 bases between them.

In nucleotides, the CDR3 is TGCGCCAGCAGCTTCGGAGAGGCCGAGCAGTACTTC. This sequence encodes CASSFGEAEQYF. The V call is TRBV5-1, the J call TRBJ2-7; D uncertain. Deletions cut 2 bases from V and 6 bases from J, with 9 bases between. CDR3 length: 12 amino acids. The V gene's germline CDR1 is SGHRS and CDR2 YFSETQ.